This is a list of T cell receptor beta chains from one sample in a study of metastatic and nonmetastatic thyroid tumors. TCRdb reassembled clones from the PCR reads with MiXCR. The table lists 55,000 to 75,000 clones, around 20% of them singletons. Sequencing used blood. These receptors came from a female donor with papillary thyroid cancer or a benign thyroid nodule (not recorded which). Some clones in this sample may be carry-over from other donors' samples. Each CDR3 is given without its conserved first and last residue. A D gene is named only where the DNA matches it firmly. Clone size is shown for a subset of rows, as once, few, many or a class of expanded clone.

d_gene	j_gene	v_gene	abundance	CDR3aa
NA	TRBJ2-7	TRBV4-1	many	ASSPYGGYEQY
TRBD2	TRBJ2-5	TRBV15	NA	ATSLSTSEIFENQY
TRBD1	TRBJ1-2	TRBV7-2	many	ASSLRGQDGYT
NA	TRBJ2-4	TRBV29-1	many	SVEDGVAKNIQY
NA	TRBJ2-7	TRBV6-1	many	ASSEAEGPHEQY
TRBD1	TRBJ1-4	TRBV20-1	many	SATGTANEKLF
NA	TRBJ2-7	TRBV11-3	many	ASSPRTDAYEQY
NA	TRBJ2-1	TRBV7-2	NA	ASSLVGDSS
NA	TRBJ2-2	TRBV28	many	ASSPRRTSSANTGELF
NA	TRBJ1-2	TRBV12-3/TRBV12-4	many	ASSLASNYGYT
TRBD1	TRBJ1-1	TRBV2	many	ASTPGTVRLTEAF
TRBD2	TRBJ2-1	TRBV20-1	many	SARAPPGLAGTSSYNEQF
TRBD1	TRBJ2-5	TRBV20-1	many	SANIRGRQETQY
TRBD2	TRBJ2-5	TRBV15	many	ATSLSTSGIFETQY
TRBD2	TRBJ2-3	TRBV5-6	many	ASSSLAGRTDTQY
TRBD1	TRBJ1-1	TRBV3-1	NA	ASSLRDREFGTEAF
NA	TRBJ2-2	TRBV19	many	ASSVQGTNTGELF
TRBD2	TRBJ2-1	TRBV5-1	many	ASSLSGRGYNEQF
TRBD1	TRBJ2-7	TRBV2	many	ASSRDRGLEQY
NA	TRBJ1-5	TRBV20-1	many	SAGQVSNQPQH
NA	TRBJ2-2	TRBV27	many	ASKGDTNTGELF
NA	TRBJ2-2	TRBV19	many	ASSSGGELF
TRBD2	TRBJ2-1	TRBV5-1	NA	ASSLVTSGYNEQF
TRBD2	TRBJ2-7	TRBV6-1	NA	ASSSYGLAGGHYEQY
NA	TRBJ1-3	TRBV27	many	ASSLASGNTIY
NA	TRBJ2-1	TRBV9	few	ASSSSGVRGFTEQF
TRBD2	TRBJ2-1	TRBV5-1	NA	ASSLAASGRGDEQF
NA	TRBJ1-1	TRBV12-5	many	ASGGDGNTEAF
NA	TRBJ2-7	TRBV2	few	ASSADTESFRYEQY
TRBD1	TRBJ1-5	TRBV19	NA	ASSTGQGGQPQH
NA	TRBJ1-1	TRBV19	many	ASRSGGGYTEAF
NA	TRBJ1-1	TRBV9	many	ASSVGTDPNTEAF
TRBD2	TRBJ2-3	TRBV11-2	many	ASSAGLAGGGADTQY
NA	TRBJ1-2	TRBV12-3/TRBV12-4	NA	ASSSLTGLSYGYT
NA	TRBJ2-2	TRBV19	few	AVRGGEGTGELF
NA	TRBJ2-7	TRBV11-2	many	ASSLSAALGEQY
NA	TRBJ2-7	TRBV20-1	many	SAAGAYEQY
NA	TRBJ1-2	TRBV7-2	few	ASSFGSGSYGYT